Listed below are T cell receptor beta chains from one sample, sequenced in a study of sequential checkpoint blockade in melanoma. The data were produced by immunoSEQ multiplex PCR, yet TCRdb's version contains in-frame clones alone and is incomplete. The table includes 20,000 or so clones, around two thirds detected once. The material was CD8+ T cells sorted from blood (inferred from file names), obtained from a patient given nivolumab and ipilimumab in sequence. These receptors all come from a human donor with melanoma. CDR3s leave out the opening cysteine and the closing phenylalanine or tryptophan. Each record gives: J gene, clone size, V gene, CDR3 protein. The listing skips clone size in some rows; elsewhere it reads once, few, many or a size class.

>TRBJ1-2|-|TRBV6-1
ASSEPGIANYGYT
>TRBJ2-5|-|TRBV19
ASSIGANQETQY
>TRBJ2-1|-|TRBV2
ATIMVIGTGSSYNEQF
>TRBJ2-7|-|TRBV7-7
ASSPSEFRVVDYEQY
>TRBJ1-5|-|TRBV4-1
ASSQDRSFGQPQH
>TRBJ2-1|-|TRBV5-1
ASSLVQRELTYNEQF
>TRBJ1-2|-|TRBV6-5
ASSLDSDGYT
>TRBJ1-2|-|TRBV4-3
ASSQDPGTGGDGYT
>TRBJ2-2|-|TRBV2
ASSESLAGFITGELF
>TRBJ2-1|-|TRBV9
ASSVGYPNEQF
>TRBJ2-2|-|TRBV28
ASSLFAAGGPGELF
>TRBJ1-5|-|TRBV27
ASSSPDAGSSNQPQH
>TRBJ2-1|-|TRBV14
ASSPFFGGLNEQF
>TRBJ1-1|-|TRBV28
ASSPDGRGTEAF
>TRBJ2-5|-|TRBV29-1
SVDDFGETQY
>TRBJ2-7|-|TRBV5-4
ASSGVGTGAYEQY
>TRBJ2-7|-|TRBV9
ASSVGQGYYEQY
>TRBJ1-1|-|TRBV6-5
ASSYQGLNTEAF
>TRBJ2-1|-|TRBV7-9
ASSVMDSPYNEQF
>TRBJ2-1|-|TRBV25-1
ASRPADWNEQF
>TRBJ2-1|-|TRBV21-1
ASSRGAGQYNEQF
>TRBJ2-1|-|TRBV6-5
ASSFLGGDNEQF
>-|-|TRBV28
ASRPTGTGRYEQY
>TRBJ1-2|few|TRBV7-9
ASSLSGTGGPKGGYT
>TRBJ1-2|few|TRBV28
ASSTNRADGYT
>-|-|TRBV4-3
ASSLGTGPYEQY